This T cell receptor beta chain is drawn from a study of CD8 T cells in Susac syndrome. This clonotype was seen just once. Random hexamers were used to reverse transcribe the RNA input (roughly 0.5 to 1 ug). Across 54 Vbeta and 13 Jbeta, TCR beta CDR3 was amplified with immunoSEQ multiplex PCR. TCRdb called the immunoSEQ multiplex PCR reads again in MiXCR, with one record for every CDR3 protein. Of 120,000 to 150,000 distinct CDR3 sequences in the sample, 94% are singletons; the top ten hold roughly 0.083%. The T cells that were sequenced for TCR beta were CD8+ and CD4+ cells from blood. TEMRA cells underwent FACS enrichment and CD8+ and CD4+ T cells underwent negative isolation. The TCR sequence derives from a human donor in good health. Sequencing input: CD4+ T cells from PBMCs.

CDR3 amino acids: CASSYPPGGYRTEAFF. In nucleotides, the CDR3 is TGTGCCAGCAGCTACCCACCGGGAGGGTACAGAACTGAAGCTTTCTTT. The genes are TRBV7-2 and TRBJ1-1; D ambiguous. The CDR3 covers 16 residues. Germline V gives CDR1 SGHTA, CDR2 FQGNSA. Trimming took 4 bases from V and 5 from J, leaving 20 bases between them.